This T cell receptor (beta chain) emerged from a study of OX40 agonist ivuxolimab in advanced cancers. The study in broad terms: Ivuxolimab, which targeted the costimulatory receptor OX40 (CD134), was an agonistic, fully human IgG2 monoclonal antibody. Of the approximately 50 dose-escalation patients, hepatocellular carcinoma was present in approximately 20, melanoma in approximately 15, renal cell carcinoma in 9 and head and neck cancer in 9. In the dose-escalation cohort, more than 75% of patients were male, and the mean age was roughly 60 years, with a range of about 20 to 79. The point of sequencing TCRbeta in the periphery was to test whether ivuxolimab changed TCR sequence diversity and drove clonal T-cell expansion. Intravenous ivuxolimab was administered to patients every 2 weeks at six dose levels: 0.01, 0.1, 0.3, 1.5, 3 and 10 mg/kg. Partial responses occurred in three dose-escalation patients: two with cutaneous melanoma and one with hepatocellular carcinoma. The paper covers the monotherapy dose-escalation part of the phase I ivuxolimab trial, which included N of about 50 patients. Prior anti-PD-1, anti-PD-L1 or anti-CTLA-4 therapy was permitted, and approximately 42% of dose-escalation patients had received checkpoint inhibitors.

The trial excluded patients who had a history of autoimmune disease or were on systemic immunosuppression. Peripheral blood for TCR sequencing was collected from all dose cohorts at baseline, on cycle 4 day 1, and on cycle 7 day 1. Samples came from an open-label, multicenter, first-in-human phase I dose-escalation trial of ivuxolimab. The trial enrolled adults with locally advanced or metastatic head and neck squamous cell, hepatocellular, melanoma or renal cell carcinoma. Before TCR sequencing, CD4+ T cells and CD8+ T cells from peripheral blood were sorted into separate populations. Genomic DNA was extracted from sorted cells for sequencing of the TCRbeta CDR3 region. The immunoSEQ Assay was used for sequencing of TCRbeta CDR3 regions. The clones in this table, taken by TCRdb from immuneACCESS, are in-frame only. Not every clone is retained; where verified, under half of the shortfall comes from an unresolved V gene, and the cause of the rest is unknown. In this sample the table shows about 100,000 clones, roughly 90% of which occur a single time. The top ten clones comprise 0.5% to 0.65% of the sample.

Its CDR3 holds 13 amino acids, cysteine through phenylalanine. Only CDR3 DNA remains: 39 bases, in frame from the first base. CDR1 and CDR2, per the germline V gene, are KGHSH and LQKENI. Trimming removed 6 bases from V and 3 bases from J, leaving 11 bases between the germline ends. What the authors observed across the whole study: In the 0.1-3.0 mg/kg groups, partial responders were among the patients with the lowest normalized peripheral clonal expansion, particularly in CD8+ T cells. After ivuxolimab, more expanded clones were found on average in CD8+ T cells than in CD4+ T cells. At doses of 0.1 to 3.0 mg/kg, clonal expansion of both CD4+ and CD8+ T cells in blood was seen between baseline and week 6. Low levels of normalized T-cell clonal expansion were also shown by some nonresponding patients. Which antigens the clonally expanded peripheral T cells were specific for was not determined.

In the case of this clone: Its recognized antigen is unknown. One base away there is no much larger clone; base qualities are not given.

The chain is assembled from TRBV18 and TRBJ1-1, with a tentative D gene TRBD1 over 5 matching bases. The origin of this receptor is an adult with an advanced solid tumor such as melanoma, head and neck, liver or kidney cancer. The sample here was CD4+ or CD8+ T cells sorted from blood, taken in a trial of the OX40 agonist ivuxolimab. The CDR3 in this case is CASSLGGDTEAFF. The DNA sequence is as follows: TGTGCCAGCTCCTTGGGAGGGGACACTGAAGCTTTCTTT. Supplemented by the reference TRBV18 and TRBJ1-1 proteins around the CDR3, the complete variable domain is NAGVMQNPRHLVRRRGQEARLRCSPMKGHSHVYWYRQLPEEGLKFMVYLQKENIIDESGMPKERFSAEFPKEGPSILRIQQVVRGDSAAYFCASSLGGDTEAFFGQGTRLTVV.